The clone carrying this T cell receptor (beta chain) is a singleton in its sample. What it binds is unknown. The germline V gene encodes CDR1 LNHDA and CDR2 SQIVND (reference sequence). The CDR3 is 13 residues long. The ends were cut back, 4 bases at V and 4 bases at J, with 10 bases in the middle. These data belong to a study of shared clonotypes between healthy human individuals. Background on the study: The study used three CD4 naive, three CD4 memory, two CD8 naive and one CD8 memory plate per donor.

Free of recent acute infections or vaccinations, the donors were healthy HIV-negative adults. Regarding the study as a whole: Across subsets, estimated richness was generally greater for naive than for memory populations.

This table comes from immunoSEQ multiplex PCR, and its TCRdb copy is limited to in-frame clones, with some not included. The table records some 2,500,000 clones, over 85% of them present only once. This TCR came from a man younger than 35 in good health. Some clones in this sample may be carry-over from other donors' samples. Sequencing used naive CD4+ T cells from PBMCs. Subset noted: CD45RA+ positively selected. The chain carries TRBV19 and TRBJ2-5; perhaps D is TRBD1 or TRBD2 (5 bases each). CDR3 sequence reads: CASSRGDPETQYF. The DNA of the CDR3 is TGTGCCAGTAGTAGAGGGGACCCAGAGACCCAGTACTTC.